This T cell receptor beta chain was obtained from a study of identical twins. CDR3 length: 15 residues. The trim removed 3 bases at V and 4 bases at J, leaving 4 bases unmatched. Germline-derived CDR1 and CDR2 are SGDLS and YYNGEE. This clonotype was detected ten times or more. TCRdb called the 5' RACE reads again in MiXCR, with one record for every CDR3 protein. The sample carries fewer than 900,000 distinct CDR3 sequences, 15% to 20% recorded once. The same specimen was also included in a second study, on T cells expressing NK-cell markers.

The chain employs TRBV9 and TRBJ2-1; 10 bases are shared with TRBD2. This receptor was identified in a woman younger than 35 in good health. Material: PBMCs. The CDR3 region is CASSGLAGVYNEQFF. The CDR3 region has the DNA TGTGCCAGCAGCGGGCTAGCGGGGGTTTACAATGAGCAGTTCTTC.